This T cell receptor (beta chain) derives from a study of untreated major depressive disorder. Every depressed patient was matched in pairs with a non-depressed control on sex, age, current smoking status and body mass index. Enrichment usually gave about 95% pure CD4+ T cells. Libraries were prepared by immunoSEQ multiplex PCR; TCRdb keeps only in-frame clonotypes and omits some of them. This table holds approximately 20,000 clones, around 87% found once. The sequencing sample was made of CD4+ T cells from PBMCs. The source is a woman aged 25 to 39 in good health.

CDR3 DNA: TGTGCCAGCAGACCCACAGGGGAGCACTATGGCTACACCTTC. Protein: CASRPTGEHYGYTF. The gene calls are TRBV28 and TRBJ1-2; 7 bases are a match to TRBD1. V trimming: 6 bases; J trimming: 3 bases; junction bases outside the gene matches: 7. CDR3 length: 14 residues. Per the germline V gene, CDR1 is MDHEN and CDR2 is SYDVKM.